This is a list of T cell receptor beta chains from one sample in a study of OX40 agonist ivuxolimab in advanced cancers. Generated by immunoSEQ multiplex PCR, the TCRdb table keeps only in-frame clones and is missing some. This table has tens of thousands of clones, less than 95% appearing once. The sequencing here drew on CD4+ or CD8+ T cells sorted from blood, taken in a trial of the OX40 agonist ivuxolimab. These receptors all stem from an adult with an advanced solid tumor such as melanoma, head and neck, liver or kidney cancer. CDR3s include the opening cysteine and the closing phenylalanine or tryptophan. A D gene is named only where the DNA matches it firmly. Clone size is given for some rows only: seen once, a few or many times, or a class if the clone is expanded.

cdr3_aa	cdr3_nt	clone_size	v_call	d_call	j_call
CASSDRTGPVVQETQYF	TGCGCCAGCAGCGACCGGACAGGTCCGGTCGTACAAGAGACCCAGTACTTC	.	TRBV5-1	TRBD1	TRBJ2-5
CASSLEGETQYF	TGTGCCAGCAGCTTAGAGGGAGAGACCCAGTACTTC	.	TRBV13	.	TRBJ2-5
CASSGLADFTDTQYF	TGTGCCAGCAGCGGACTAGCAGACTTCACAGATACGCAGTATTTT	.	TRBV9	TRBD2	TRBJ2-3
CASSDNLKWGNSVYEQYF	TGTGCCAGCAGTGATAACCTTAAGTGGGGTAACTCCGTCTACGAGCAGTACTTC	.	TRBV6-1	.	TRBJ2-7
CASNRTSGTDTQYF	TGCGCCAGCAACAGGACTAGCGGGACAGATACGCAGTATTTT	.	TRBV10-2	TRBD2	TRBJ2-3
CASSEAPGLAGEDYEQYF	TGCGCCAGCAGTGAGGCCCCGGGACTAGCGGGAGAAGACTACGAGCAGTACTTC	.	TRBV10-1	TRBD2	TRBJ2-7
CASTRTEPYNEQFF	TGCGCCAGCACACGGACAGAGCCATACAATGAGCAGTTCTTC	.	TRBV5-1	.	TRBJ2-1
CASSVDRGGNLDTEAFF	TGTGCCAGCAGCGTAGACAGGGGTGGGAATTTGGACACTGAAGCTTTCTTT	.	TRBV9	TRBD1	TRBJ1-1
CASSEHDRGGETQYF	TGTGCCAGCAGCGAACACGACAGGGGTGGAGAGACCCAGTACTTC	few	TRBV7-7	TRBD1	TRBJ2-5
CASSLAHLSYEQYF	TGTGCCAGCAGCTTAGCCCACCTCTCCTACGAGCAGTACTTC	.	TRBV7-2	.	TRBJ2-7
CASSLGQNTEAFF	TGTGCCAGCAGTTTAGGCCAGAACACTGAAGCTTTCTTT	.	TRBV7-9	.	TRBJ1-1
CASSLQRVGGYTF	TGTGCCAGCAGCTTACAAAGGGTTGGTGGCTACACCTTC	medium-sized	TRBV11-2	.	TRBJ1-2
CATSSPGPSSTGANVLTF	TGTGCCACCAGCAGCCCGGGACCGTCCTCCACTGGGGCCAACGTCCTGACTTTC	.	TRBV15	.	TRBJ2-6
CASSLAFGGAYQPQHF	TGTGCCAGCAGCTTAGCTTTCGGGGGGGCGTATCAGCCCCAGCATTTT	.	TRBV7-8	.	TRBJ1-5
CASSEGQAKNIQYF	TGCGCCAGCAGTGAAGGACAAGCCAAAAACATTCAGTACTTC	.	TRBV10-1	.	TRBJ2-4
CASSGGTSGRNGYEQYF	TGCGCCAGCAGTGGCGGGACTAGCGGGAGAAACGGCTACGAGCAGTACTTC	.	TRBV5-1	TRBD2	TRBJ2-7
CASSPAGSAGGNQPQHF	TGTGCCAGCTCCCCGGCAGGTTCTGCAGGGGGCAATCAGCCCCAGCATTTT	.	TRBV18	.	TRBJ1-5
CASSLSPGAGYNEQFF	TGTGCCAGCAGTTTATCCCCGGGGGCAGGGTACAATGAGCAGTTCTTC	.	TRBV27	.	TRBJ2-1
CASSARGSSYEQYF	TGTGCCAGCAGTGCTCGCGGGTCCTCCTACGAGCAGTACTTC	.	TRBV28	.	TRBJ2-7
CASTSAGGYTEQYF	TGCGCCAGCACCTCAGCGGGGGGGTATACGGAGCAGTACTTC	.	TRBV5-1	TRBD2	TRBJ2-7
CASSFVNRDLPNYGYTF	TGTGCCAGCAGCTTCGTCAACCGGGACCTTCCTAACTATGGCTACACCTTC	once	TRBV11-2	.	TRBJ1-2
CASSLDLGLHYEQYF	TGTGCCAGCAGCTTAGATTTGGGACTCCATTACGAGCAGTACTTC	few	TRBV7-2	.	TRBJ2-7
CATNTGANTGELFF	TGTGCCACCAATACAGGGGCGAACACCGGGGAGCTGTTTTTT	.	TRBV2	TRBD1	TRBJ2-2
CASSPGTDAYDEQFF	TGTGCCAGCAGCCCCGGGACGGACGCGTACGATGAGCAGTTCTTC	.	TRBV9	.	TRBJ2-1
CASSLGRGPQDTQYF	TGTGCCAGCAGCTTAGGCAGGGGACCTCAAGATACGCAGTATTTT	.	TRBV13	.	TRBJ2-3
CASLPSAGSLEQYF	TGTGCCAGCCTACCGTCAGCAGGGTCTCTCGAGCAGTACTTC	.	TRBV28	.	TRBJ2-7
CASSLEPMAYEQYF	TGTGCCAGCAGTCTAGAGCCTATGGCCTACGAGCAGTACTTC	once	TRBV27	.	TRBJ2-7
CASSQEGDNSPLHF	TGTGCCAGCAGCCAAGAGGGGGATAATTCACCCCTCCACTTT	.	TRBV4-2	.	TRBJ1-6
CASSSGDTTSYEQYF	TGTGCCAGCAGCTCTGGAGACACGACCTCCTACGAGCAGTACTTC	few	TRBV7-9	.	TRBJ2-7
CASSAGRWNEQYF	TGTGCCAGCAGTGCCGGGCGATGGAACGAGCAGTACTTC	.	TRBV28	.	TRBJ2-7
CASSPGGSYNSPLHF	TGTGCCAGCAGCCCAGGGGGCTCCTATAATTCACCCCTCCACTTT	.	TRBV27	TRBD1	TRBJ1-6
CASSQGRGLGLSGDTQYF	TGCGCCAGCAGCCAAGGTCGTGGGTTGGGGTTAAGCGGAGATACGCAGTATTTT	once	TRBV4-3	.	TRBJ2-3
CASSPTGGSSKNIQYF	TGTGCCAGCAGCCCGACAGGGGGCTCGTCCAAAAACATTCAGTACTTC	.	TRBV5-6	TRBD1	TRBJ2-4
CAISESLGQGHEQYF	TGTGCCATCAGTGAGTCCCTAGGACAGGGCCACGAGCAGTACTTC	.	TRBV10-3	TRBD1	TRBJ2-7
CASSWGQGAEGTQYF	TGTGCCAGCAGTTGGGGACAGGGGGCTGAGGGGACCCAGTACTTC	.	TRBV6-5	TRBD1	TRBJ2-5
CASSSRTGVGNTEAFF	TGTGCCAGCAGCTCCCGGACAGGGGTTGGGAACACTGAAGCTTTCTTT	.	TRBV7-2	TRBD1	TRBJ1-1
CASSYSMYEQYF	TGTGCCAGCAGTTACTCGATGTACGAGCAGTACTTC	.	TRBV6-6	.	TRBJ2-7
CSASLQTQYF	TGCAGTGCTAGTCTCCAGACCCAGTACTTC	few	TRBV20-1	.	TRBJ2-5
CASSSQRVPRDTGELFF	TGTGCCAGCAGTTCACAGAGGGTCCCGCGGGACACCGGGGAGCTGTTTTTT	.	TRBV28	.	TRBJ2-2
CASSVPTDDNEQFF	TGTGCCAGCAGCGTTCCGACCGACGACAATGAGCAGTTCTTC	few	TRBV9	.	TRBJ2-1
CASSYASSGSFEQFF	TGTGCCAGCAGTTACGCGTCTAGCGGGAGTTTTGAGCAGTTCTTC	.	TRBV6-5	TRBD2	TRBJ2-1
CASSRKGTSSETQYF	TGTGCCAGCAGCCGGAAGGGGACTAGTTCCGAGACCCAGTACTTC	.	TRBV5-6	TRBD2	TRBJ2-5
CASSVGDGELGNEQFF	TGTGCCAGCAGCGTAGGCGATGGGGAGTTGGGGAATGAGCAGTTCTTC	.	TRBV9	.	TRBJ2-1
CASSPGTGPYEQYF	TGTGCCAGCAGTCCCGGGACAGGGCCCTACGAGCAGTACTTC	.	TRBV27	TRBD1	TRBJ2-7
CASSLSGGPGEQYF	TGTGCCAGCAGCTTATCTGGCGGGCCAGGTGAGCAGTACTTC	.	TRBV7-2	.	TRBJ2-7
CASSEYRMSGELFF	TGTGCCAGCAGTGAATACAGGATGTCCGGGGAGCTGTTTTTT	.	TRBV25-1	.	TRBJ2-2
CASSLAGYDNEQFF	TGTGCCAGCAGCTTAGCAGGGTATGACAATGAGCAGTTCTTC	.	TRBV7-9	.	TRBJ2-1
CASSLGLQETQYF	TGCGCCAGCAGCTTGGGGCTTCAAGAGACCCAGTACTTC	.	TRBV5-1	.	TRBJ2-5
CASSTGNTEAFF	TGTGCCAGCAGTACTGGGAACACTGAAGCTTTCTTT	.	TRBV27	.	TRBJ1-1